This T cell receptor beta chain was captured by sequencing in a study of T cell responses to AZD1222 COVID-19 vaccine. The protocol was immunoSEQ multiplex PCR, while the TCRdb copy is restricted to in-frame clones and leaves out a portion. The table has just under 150,000 clones, approximately 89% seen once. This CDR3 has 15 residues. Per germline, CDR1 SGHDT and CDR2 YYEEEE. The ends were cut back, 3 bases at V and 7 bases at J, with 14 bases in the middle. The sequence was collected from an adult who received the AZD1222 COVID-19 vaccine. The sample was peripheral blood, taken 28 days after the second AZD1222 dose. The chain has TRBV5-6 and TRBJ1-6; a weak D match, TRBD1 (5 bases). Written as DNA, the CDR3 is TGTGCCAGCAGCTCGGAGGACGGACAAAATTCACCCCTCCACTTT. Encoded protein: CASSSEDGQNSPLHF.